This passage covers 10 T cell receptor beta chains from one sample sequenced in a study of shared clonotypes between healthy human individuals. Produced via immunoSEQ multiplex PCR; TCRdb's table is partial and in-frame only. The sample contains about 980,000 clones, 76% of which appear only once. The sample taken for sequencing was memory CD4+ T cells sorted from blood. Regarding subset: CD45RA-negative fraction. These receptor sequences come from a man between 18 and 29 years old in good health.

This chain uses TRBV2 with TRBJ2-4; either TRBD1 or TRBD2 may fit D (7 bases each). V was cut by 10 bases and J by 13 bases, with 17 bases left in between. The CDR3 is 11 residues long. Germline V gene data show CDR1 as SNHLY and CDR2 as FYNNEI. For the CDR3, the DNA is TGTGCCATACGACAGGGAGGGTTACAGTACTTC. This translates into CAIRQGGLQYF.

The V and J genes are TRBV4-1 and TRBJ1-3; the match to TRBD1 covers 8 bases. The junction had 10 bases not matched to a gene; V was cut back by 2 bases and J by 4 bases. Germline assignment: CDR1 MGHRA and CDR2 YSYEKL. The CDR3 has 17 amino acids. The CDR3 reads CASSQPRDRRKGNTIYF. The DNA of the CDR3 is TGCGCCAGCAGCCAACCCCGGGACAGGAGAAAGGGAAACACCATATATTTT.

This clone came up a few times. In the same sample, other DNA sequences code for this CDR3. The chain combines TRBV30 with TRBJ1-1; no definite D call. The CDR3 length is 13 residues. V was pared by 1 base and J by 0 bases, with 6 bases between. From germline, CDR1 is GTSNPN and CDR2 SVGIG (reference sequence). The DNA of the CDR3 is TGTGCCTGGAGTGCGGGGTTGAACACTGAAGCTTTCTTT. Its protein is CAWSAGLNTEAFF. Looking up the rest from reference TRBV30 and TRBJ1-1 gives the full variable domain: SQTIHQWPATLVQPVGSPLSLECTVEGTSNPNLYWYRQAAGRGLQLLFYSVGIGQISSEVPQNLSASRPQDRQFILSSKKLLLSDSGFYLCAWSAGLNTEAFFGQGTRLTVV.

The genes are TRBV15 and TRBJ1-4; TRBD1 matches 8 bases. The J segment lost 8 bases and the V segment lost 4 bases, leaving 9 bases of the junction unmatched. This CDR3 is 15 amino acids long. CDR1 and CDR2 (germline): LNHNV, YYDKDF (reference sequence). CDR3 sequence (DNA): TGTGCCACCAGCACAGGACAGGGAGCCGGCGAAAAACTGTTTTTT. Translating gives CATSTGQGAGEKLFF.

The chain recombines TRBV19 with TRBJ2-3; the match to TRBD2 covers 10 bases. Germline V gene lookup returns CDR1 LNHDA and CDR2 SQIVND (reference sequence). This CDR3 is 16 amino acids long. Losses at the gene ends were 5 bases for V and 1 base for J; bases not matched to a gene: 6. CDR3 DNA sequence: TGTGCCAGTAGTTTCCAGAGCGGGAGGGGCACAGATACGCAGTATTTT. This translates into CASSFQSGRGTDTQYF.

This chain links TRBV5-4 with TRBJ2-2; TRBD2 aligns across 8 bases. Trimming removed 3 bases from V and 3 bases from J; junction bases left unmatched: 7. There are 16 residues in the CDR3. Germline V gene lookup returns CDR1 SGHNT and CDR2 YYREEE (reference sequence). CDR3 coding DNA: TGTGCCAGCAGCTCCTTTACTAGCGGAGACACCGGGGAGCTGTTTTTT. It translates to CASSSFTSGDTGELFF. Variable domain in full (rest from reference TRBV5-4 and TRBJ2-2): ETGVTQSPTHLIKTRGQQVTLRCSSQSGHNTVSWYQQALGQGPQFIFQYYREEENGRGNFPPRFSGLQFPNYSSELNVNALELDDSALYLCASSSFTSGDTGELFFGEGSRLTVL.

The V call is TRBV19, the J call TRBJ1-2; D unclear. This CDR3 spans 13 amino acids. Germline loops: CDR1 LNHDA, CDR2 SQIVND (reference sequence). V gave up 4 bases and J gave up 6 bases, with 12 bases separating them. The CDR3 spells CASSNHQVDGYTF. As DNA, the CDR3 is TGTGCCAGTAGTAACCATCAGGTAGATGGCTACACCTTC. Full variable domain (rest looked up from reference TRBV19 and TRBJ1-2): DGGITQSPKYLFRKEGQNVTLSCEQNLNHDAMYWYRQDPGQGLRLIYYSQIVNDFQKGDIAEGYSVSREKKESFPLTVTSAQKNPTAFYLCASSNHQVDGYTFGSGTRLTVV.

This clone was counted a single time. The rearrangement joins TRBV5-1 to TRBJ2-3; 9 positions agree with TRBD2. Trimming took 0 bases from V and 3 from J; bases not matched to a gene: 8. This CDR3 comprises 17 residues. Germline CDR1 and CDR2: SGHRS and YFSETQ. The CDR3 loop is CASSLVGIAGGTDTQYF. The CDR3, as DNA: TGCGCCAGCAGCTTGGTTGGAATTGCGGGAGGGACAGATACGCAGTATTTT. Variable domain in full (rest from reference TRBV5-1 and TRBJ2-3): KAGVTQTPRYLIKTRGQQVTLSCSPISGHRSVSWYQQTPGQGLQFLFEYFSETQRNKGNFPGRFSGRQFSNSRSEMNVSTLELGDSALYLCASSLVGIAGGTDTQYFGPGTRLTVL.

This sequence joins TRBV19 and TRBJ2-7; the D gene is possibly TRBD1 (6 bases). CDR1 and CDR2 from the germline V gene are LNHDA and SQIVND (reference sequence). The CDR3 covers 13 residues. Trimming took 2 bases from V and 5 from J, leaving 10 bases between them. The CDR3 loop reads CASSINRANEQYF. As DNA, the CDR3 is TGTGCCAGTAGTATAAACAGGGCCAACGAGCAGTACTTC. Supplemented by reference TRBV19 and TRBJ2-7, the full variable domain reads DGGITQSPKYLFRKEGQNVTLSCEQNLNHDAMYWYRQDPGQGLRLIYYSQIVNDFQKGDIAEGYSVSREKKESFPLTVTSAQKNPTAFYLCASSINRANEQYFGPGTRLTVT.

This clone was seen only once. The chain recombines TRBV2 with TRBJ2-3; possible D gene TRBD2, 6 bases. The V and J ends lost 5 bases and 0 bases respectively, with 9 bases between them. This CDR3 region has 14 residues. Looked up from germline, CDR1 is SNHLY and CDR2 is FYNNEI. CDR3 in DNA: TGTGCCAGCAGTCTAGGGACTAGCACAGATACGCAGTATTTT. It translates to CASSLGTSTDTQYF.